The 9 T cell receptor beta chains presented below share a single source sample, sequenced in a study of beta chain features in type 1 diabetes. Sequenced material consisted of expressed TCRB transcripts (all of the isolated RNA was reverse transcribed). Profiled with immunoSEQ multiplex PCR; TCRdb holds only in-frame clones, not every one. The sample has fewer than 150,000 clones; 6.9% are singletons. Sequencing used central memory CD4+ T cells from blood. These TCRs come from a woman aged 25 to 39 in good health.

The table lists this clone with a few counts. The chain couples TRBV25-1 to TRBJ2-2; no clear D gene. The CDR3 spans 13 residues. CDR1 is MGHDK, CDR2 SYGVNS, per germline. V lost 4 bases to trimming and J lost 5 bases, with 8 bases between them. For the CDR3, the DNA is TGTGCCAGCAGTGTACGGTATACCGGGGAGCTGTTTTTT. Translation: CASSVRYTGELFF.

A few counts support this clone. V is TRBV6-4 and J is TRBJ2-1; 13 nucleotides line up with TRBD2. V gave up 5 bases and J gave up 9 bases; unmatched junction bases: 7. This CDR3 contains 15 residues. Germline CDR1 MRHNA, CDR2 SNTAGT. The CDR3 region has the DNA TGTGCCAGCAGTCCGGGACTAGCGGGAATAGGTGAGCAGTTCTTC. The encoded protein is CASSPGLAGIGEQFF.

This clone was recorded many times. V gene TRBV4-2 combines with J gene TRBJ2-1, with 12 positions matching TRBD2. V trimming: 4 bases; J trimming: 7 bases; junction bases outside the gene matches: 11. Germline V gene data show CDR1 as LGHNA and CDR2 as YNFKEQ. CDR3 length equals 17 residues. CDR3 in DNA: TGTGCCAGCAGCCGCGGGAGTACTAGCGGGAGGAGGAATGAGCAGTTCTTC. The encoded protein is CASSRGSTSGRRNEQFF.

This clone was counted between two and nine times. The chain uses TRBV7-6 and TRBJ2-3; no clear D gene. Trimming pared 4 bases from V and 2 bases from J, leaving 4 bases between. Germline CDR1 SGHVS, CDR2 FNYEAQ. The CDR3 sequence is 12 residues long. The CDR3 DNA reads as TGTGCCAGCAGCTACTCCACAGATACGCAGTATTTT. Amino acid sequence: CASSYSTDTQYF.

There are a few counts of this clone. V usage is TRBV11-1 and J usage is TRBJ2-7, with D unclear. This CDR3 has 14 amino acids. The V and J ends lost 1 base and 0 bases respectively, with 7 bases between them. The germline gives CDR1 SGHAT, CDR2 FQDESV (reference sequence). CDR3 in DNA: TGTGCCAGCAGCTTAGGCTTTAGCTCCTACGAGCAGTACTTC. Translation gives CASSLGFSSYEQYF.

This clone was recorded a few times. The rearrangement links TRBV7-2 to TRBJ2-7; 7 nucleotides line up with TRBD1. J gave up 3 bases and V 5 bases, and 4 bases lay outside the gene matches. Germline V gene sequence: CDR1 SGHTA, CDR2 FQGNSA. CDR3 size: 13 residues. CDR3 nucleotide sequence: TGTGCCAGCAGCACCCGACAGGGCTACGAGCAGTACTTC. This translates into CASSTRQGYEQYF.

This chain uses TRBV7-2 with TRBJ2-1; 9 bases are a match to TRBD2. Losses at the gene ends were 5 bases for V and 7 bases for J; bases not matched to a gene: 15. The V gene's germline CDR1 is SGHTA and CDR2 FQGNSA. This CDR3 spans 17 amino acids. The CDR3 nucleotides are TGTGCCAGCAGCCCCCCGTCGGCGGGAGGGCTTACAAATGAGCAGTTCTTC. This translates into CASSPPSAGGLTNEQFF.

This clone has more than one count but fewer than ten. The rearrangement links TRBV11-3 to TRBJ2-7, with 8 nucleotides matching TRBD2. Looked up from germline, CDR1 is SGHNT and CDR2 is YENEEA. The length of the CDR3 is 13 residues. V dropped 5 bases and J dropped 6; count of bases not matched to a gene: 6. The CDR3: CASSLGTSREQYF. The CDR3 nucleotides read TGTGCCAGCAGCCTCGGGACTAGTCGCGAGCAGTACTTC.

The chain joins TRBV9 to TRBJ2-1; 7 bases map to TRBD2. With 0 bases clipped from V and 8 bases from J, the junction kept 8 bases outside the gene matches. Germline CDR1 SGDLS, CDR2 YYNGEE. The CDR3 contains 15 residues. The CDR3 loop reads CASSVEGLPSHEQFF. The CDR3 DNA reads TGTGCCAGCAGCGTAGAGGGACTACCATCCCATGAGCAGTTCTTC.